This TCR beta chain was retrieved from a study of blood T cells in healthy people across ages. This clonotype was detected only a few times. The CDR3 is 18 amino acids. Looked up from germline, CDR1 is MGHRA and CDR2 is YSYEKL. The V gene lost 0 bases and the J gene lost 3 bases, with 19 bases spanning the gap. Then a second PCR, running about 7 to 11 cycles, was carried out with a sample-barcoded 5' primer and a J-beta primer mix. TCRdb passed the 5' RACE reads through MiXCR, listing each CDR3 protein once. This sample has about 580,000 distinct CDR3 sequences, with 40% to 50% found just once. The chain is built from TRBV4-1 and TRBJ2-3, with D unresolved. This receptor was taken from a man older than 75 in good health. The sample comprised blood. In DNA, the CDR3 is TGCGCCAGCAGCCAAGATTCATGGCCCAGCGCGGTGACAGATACGCAGTATTTT. Translating it yields CASSQDSWPSAVTDTQYF.